This TCR beta chain emerged from a study of cytomegalovirus exposure and HLA in healthy donors. Findings of the study overall: Clonal expansion, a later analysis showed, was greater in HLA-associated TCR beta chains than in equally common others. One later analysis reportedly identified an Asian-associated ancestry cluster that showed fewer N-insertions than the approximately 710-donor mean.

Vbeta (60) and Jbeta (13) primers were used in the PCR. Assay used: immunoSEQ multiplex PCR; TCRdb lists only in-frame clones, some missing. The table records over 75,000 clones, approximately 84% of them present only once. V was pared by 8 bases and J by 7 bases, with 12 bases of the junction left unmatched. Germline values: CDR1 MNHEY, CDR2 SMNVEV (reference sequence). This CDR3 is 16 amino acids long. Notes on this clone: Its antigen is undetermined.

The receptor was derived from a woman in her forties or fifties in good health and CMV-seronegative. The sequenced sample was PBMCs. The V call is TRBV27, the J call TRBJ1-5; 12 bases are a match to TRBD1. The CDR3 coding sequence is TGTGCCAGCTCCTGGGACGGGACAGGGGGCCGCCAGCCCCAGCATTTT. This gives the protein CASSWDGTGGRQPQHF.